This TCR beta chain was identified in a study of OX40 agonist ivuxolimab in advanced cancers. Whole-study context: Patients were treated with intravenous ivuxolimab, dosed at 0.01 to 10 mg/kg and infused every 2 weeks. Partial responses were observed in three patients, of whom one had hepatocellular carcinoma and two had cutaneous melanoma. Study results and caveats: On average, CD8+ T cells showed a greater number of expanded clones than CD4+.

Sampled blood was obtained at baseline, cycle 4 day 1, and cycle 7 day 1. Turning to this clone: What it binds is not known.

TCRdb's table, derived via immunoSEQ multiplex PCR, lists solely in-frame clones and lacks some. The sample lists roughly 72,000 clones; 81% were seen once. The sequence was collected from an adult with an advanced solid tumor such as melanoma, head and neck, liver or kidney cancer. Here the sequenced sample was CD4+ or CD8+ T cells sorted from blood, taken in a trial of the OX40 agonist ivuxolimab.

The CDR3 bases are TGTGCCAGCAGCTCCCGTCCCCAGCATTTT. This gives the protein CASSSRPQHF. The rearrangement joins TRBV28 to TRBJ1-5; D remains unclear. Germline loops: CDR1 MDHEN, CDR2 SYDVKM. CDR3 length equals 10 residues. The V and J ends lost 6 bases and 10 bases respectively, with 7 bases between them. Complete variable domain (other parts from reference TRBV28 and TRBJ1-5): DVKVTQSSRYLVKRTGEKVFLECVQDMDHENMFWYRQDPGLGLRLIYFSYDVKMKEKGDIPEGYSVSREKKERFSLILESASTNQTSMYLCASSSRPQHFGDGTRLSIL.